The entry below gives a single TCR beta chain sequence along with its context. What it binds is unknown. The CDR3 is 19 residues long. Germline V gene sequence: CDR1 SGHDT, CDR2 YYEEEE. The ends were cut back, 1 base at V and 4 bases at J, with 21 bases in the middle. The record originates from a study of circulating and synovial CD4+ cells in juvenile arthritis. Sequenced samples came from active juvenile idiopathic arthritis patients. Repertoires were generated with immunoSEQ multiplex PCR, while TCRdb's copy carries only in-frame clones and drops some. There are tens of thousands of clones in the sample; less than 97% occur only once, and approximately 0.19% lies in the top ten. Overall study findings and caveats: CPL and bulk CD4 samples differed at least tenfold in T cell genomes. These blood cells shared more CDR3 sequences with synovium than bulk blood. Traditional Vbeta family usage analysis missed the pathogenic-like versus bulk difference.

The sample was CD4+ T cells from blood. The chain combines TRBV5-6 with TRBJ1-6; tentative D call: TRBD1 (5 bases). The clonotype originates from a human donor with juvenile idiopathic arthritis. CDR3 residues: CASSLSPLGGLLYNSPLHF. In nucleotides, the CDR3 is TGTGCCAGCAGCTTGAGTCCCTTGGGGGGGTTGTTATATAATTCACCCCTCCACTTT.